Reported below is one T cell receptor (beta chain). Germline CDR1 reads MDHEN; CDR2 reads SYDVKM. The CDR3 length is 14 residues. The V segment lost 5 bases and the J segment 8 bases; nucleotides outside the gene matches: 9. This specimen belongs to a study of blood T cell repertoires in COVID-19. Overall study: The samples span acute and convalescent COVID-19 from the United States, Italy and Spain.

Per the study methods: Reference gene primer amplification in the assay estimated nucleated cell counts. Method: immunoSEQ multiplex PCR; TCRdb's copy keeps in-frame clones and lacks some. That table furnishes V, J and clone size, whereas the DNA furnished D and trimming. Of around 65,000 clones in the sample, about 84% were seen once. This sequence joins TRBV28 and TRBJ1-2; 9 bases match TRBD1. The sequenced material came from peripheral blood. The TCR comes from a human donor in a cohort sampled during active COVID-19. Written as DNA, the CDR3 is TGTGCCAGCAGTCCTGGGACAGGGCACGACGGCTACACCTTC. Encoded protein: CASSPGTGHDGYTF.